Below, 31 T cell receptor beta chains from the same sample are listed, as sequenced in a study of T cells in localized non-small cell lung cancer. Produced via immunoSEQ multiplex PCR; TCRdb's table is partial and in-frame only. The table has approximately 30,000 clones, 70% to 90% seen once. Specimen: peripheral blood, collected before any cancer treatment. These receptors were obtained from a woman aged 18-49 years with stage I lung adenocarcinoma.

The chain uses TRBV19 and TRBJ2-1; D unresolved. The CDR3 spans 15 residues. V gave up 3 bases and J gave up 2 bases, with 11 bases separating them. Germline CDR1 is LNHDA and CDR2 is SQIVND (reference sequence). The CDR3 loop is CASSMSRLTYNEQFF. The CDR3 DNA follows: TGTGCCAGTAGTATGAGCAGGCTTACCTACAATGAGCAGTTCTTC.

V is TRBV5-1 and J is TRBJ2-3, with TRBD2 identical over 10 bases. Unmatched junction bases numbered 3, after V lost 1 base and J lost 1 base. The CDR3 is 16 amino acids. From germline, CDR1 is SGHRS and CDR2 YFSETQ. The CDR3 DNA sequence: TGCGCCAGCAGCTTGACTAGCGGGACAGGCACAGATACGCAGTATTTT. This encodes CASSLTSGTGTDTQYF.

The V call is TRBV11-3, the J call TRBJ1-1, with D possibly TRBD1 on 5 matching bases. V gave up 4 bases and J gave up 4 bases, with 13 bases separating them. The V gene's germline CDR1 is SGHNT and CDR2 YENEEA. The CDR3 has 14 residues. CDR3 DNA sequence: TGTGCCAGCAGCTCCATGGGGGAGACCACTGAAGCTTTCTTT. Residues: CASSSMGETTEAFF.

This clone is a singleton in its sample. The genes are TRBV5-1 and TRBJ2-7, with D hard to call. Trimming took 2 bases from V and 3 from J, leaving 18 bases between them. In germline, CDR1 is SGHRS, CDR2 YFSETQ. The CDR3 runs to 16 residues. CDR3 bases: TGCGCCAGCAGCTTAGGATCTGAGAACAACAACTACGAGCAGTACTTC. Translated, it gives CASSLGSENNNYEQYF.

This chain connects TRBV19 to TRBJ2-1; 7 bases match TRBD2. V lost 5 bases, J lost 0 bases, and 16 bases stayed unmatched. CDR1 and CDR2 from the germline V gene are LNHDA and SQIVND (reference sequence). This CDR3 is 19 amino acids long. The CDR3 loop is CASSPGSSGFLSSYNEQFF. CDR3 in DNA: TGTGCCAGTAGTCCGGGCTCTAGCGGATTCCTTAGCTCCTACAATGAGCAGTTCTTC.

The rearrangement links TRBV6-5 to TRBJ1-2; D uncertain. Germline-derived CDR1 and CDR2 are MNHEY and SVGAGI. CDR3 length: 14 residues. The ends were cut back, 7 bases at V and 2 bases at J, with 14 bases in the middle. This CDR3 reads CASTKGAGNYGYTF. In DNA, the CDR3 is TGTGCCAGCACCAAGGGCGCCGGGAACTATGGCTACACCTTC.

V is TRBV28 and J is TRBJ1-4; D remains unclear. The CDR3 contains 16 residues. In germline, CDR1 is MDHEN, CDR2 SYDVKM. V was cut by 5 bases and J by 0 bases, with 13 bases left in between. The CDR3 here is CASSLSGGSTNEKLFF. The CDR3 DNA reads TGTGCCAGCAGTCTCAGTGGCGGATCAACTAATGAAAAACTGTTTTTT.

Concerning this clone itself: The sample contains more than one DNA sequence encoding this CDR3. The DNA of the CDR3 is TGTGCCAGCAGTGAAGGGACAGGGGGCGCGACCCAGTACTTC. The encoded protein is CASSEGTGGATQYF. The genes are TRBV6-1 and TRBJ2-5, with 11 bases that match TRBD1. Germline assignment: CDR1 MNHNS and CDR2 SASEGT. V was clipped by 1 base and J by 7 bases; unmatched bases: 2. CDR3 length equals 14 residues.

The count of this clone is one. J is TRBJ1-2 and V is TRBV6-1; TRBD1 might be the D (5 bases). Trimming took off 6 bases at V and 0 bases at J, with 14 bases between the two ends. The germline V gene encodes CDR1 MNHNS and CDR2 SASEGT. The CDR3 covers 15 residues. DNA for the CDR3: TGTGCCAGCAGGTACCGGGACCAGGCTAACTATGGCTACACCTTC. This gives the protein CASRYRDQANYGYTF.

This chain connects TRBV4-3 to TRBJ1-1; 7 bases agree with TRBD1. The CDR3 totals 15 residues. Looked up from germline, CDR1 is LGHNA and CDR2 is YSLEER. V was pared by 6 bases and J by 3 bases, with 10 bases of the junction left unmatched. Here the CDR3 reads CASRQGLERDTEAFF. The DNA for the CDR3 is TGCGCCAGCAGACAGGGGCTCGAACGGGACACTGAAGCTTTCTTT.

The chain recombines TRBV6-6 with TRBJ2-7, with D perhaps matching TRBD2 (5 bases). Germline V lookup: CDR1 MNHNY, CDR2 SVGAGI (reference sequence). This CDR3 region has 13 residues. Trimming removed 7 bases at V and 3 bases at J, with 13 bases between. The CDR3 here is CASKRRDYYEQYF. CDR3 coding DNA: TGTGCCAGCAAGCGGAGAGACTACTACGAGCAGTACTTC.

The rearrangement links TRBV5-1 to TRBJ1-4, with D perhaps TRBD1 (6 bases). The CDR3 is 14 residues long. Trimming removed 2 bases at V and 8 bases at J, with 13 bases between. Germline V gene data show CDR1 as SGHRS and CDR2 as YFSETQ. As DNA, the CDR3 is TGCGCCAGCAGCTTACCGGGGGCTGAGGAAAAACTGTTTTTT. This sequence encodes CASSLPGAEEKLFF.

V gene TRBV19 combines with J gene TRBJ2-7; 10 bases match TRBD2. The CDR3 length is 18 residues. Trimming removed 6 bases from V and 2 bases from J; junction bases left unmatched: 16. Germline V gene data show CDR1 as LNHDA and CDR2 as SQIVND (reference sequence). CDR3 in amino acids: CASSPGASRTSGTYEQYF. Written as DNA, the CDR3 is TGTGCCAGTAGCCCAGGGGCCTCAAGGACTAGCGGAACCTACGAGCAGTACTTC.

The chain uses TRBV18 and TRBJ1-3, with no clear D. The V and J ends lost 3 bases and 2 bases respectively, with 11 bases between them. This CDR3 region has 15 residues. Per germline, CDR1 KGHSH and CDR2 LQKENI. The CDR3: CASSPSGQPGNTIYF. For the CDR3, the DNA is TGTGCCAGCTCACCCTCCGGGCAGCCTGGAAACACCATATATTTT.

The chain employs TRBV7-9 and TRBJ2-5; 10 nucleotides line up with TRBD1. The V and J ends lost 5 bases and 3 bases, in that order; junction bases with no gene match: 12. There are 17 residues in the CDR3. Germline-derived CDR1 and CDR2 are SEHNR and FQNEAQ (reference sequence). Here the CDR3 reads CASSAKWDRGQKETQYF. The DNA of the CDR3 is TGTGCCAGCAGCGCAAAATGGGACAGGGGCCAAAAAGAGACCCAGTACTTC.

As DNA, the CDR3 is TGTGCCAGCAGCTTTAGGCAGGGGGCTGTCGATGAGCAGTTCTTC. Its protein is CASSFRQGAVDEQFF. The genes are TRBV7-2 and TRBJ2-1, with 8 bases aligning to TRBD1. The CDR3 consists of 15 residues. After removal of 3 bases from V and 8 bases from J, the junction contained 9 bases not matched to a gene. In germline, CDR1 is SGHTA, CDR2 FQGNSA.

This rearrangement joins TRBV7-7 to TRBJ2-5; TRBD2 agrees at 10 bases. Germline-derived CDR1 and CDR2 are SSHAT and FNYEAQ (reference sequence). The CDR3 runs 15 residues. V dropped 3 bases and J dropped 5; count of bases not matched to a gene: 6. CDR3 coding DNA: TGTGCCAGCAGCTTGTCACTAGCGGGACCGGAGACCCAGTACTTC. Translated, it gives CASSLSLAGPETQYF.

The chain is built from TRBV9 and TRBJ1-3; D unresolved. The CDR3 is 15 amino acids. With 0 bases removed from V and 0 bases from J, the gap between germline ends came to 7 bases. Germline V gene sequence: CDR1 SGDLS, CDR2 YYNGEE. CDR3 sequence (DNA): TGTGCCAGCAGCGTAGACGGGTACTCTGGAAACACCATATATTTT. This encodes CASSVDGYSGNTIYF.

This clone appeared once. The chain links TRBV27 to TRBJ2-3, with 10 nucleotides matching TRBD2. The length of the CDR3 is 12 residues. The trim removed 6 bases at V and 8 bases at J, leaving 2 bases unmatched. From germline, CDR1 is MNHEY and CDR2 SMNVEV (reference sequence). CDR3 amino acids: CASRRLAGTQYF. As DNA, the CDR3 is TGTGCCAGCAGGCGACTAGCGGGTACGCAGTATTTT.

J is TRBJ1-5 and V is TRBV19; D not certain. The V gene's germline CDR1 is LNHDA and CDR2 SQIVND (reference sequence). The CDR3 runs 15 residues. The V end was cut by 2 bases, the J end by 3 bases, with 11 bases between. CDR3 DNA sequence: TGTGCCAGTAGTATACTCGCTGAGGCCAATCAGCCCCAGCATTTT. The encoded protein is CASSILAEANQPQHF.

This chain joins TRBV10-3 and TRBJ1-1; 7 bases agree with TRBD1. This CDR3 comprises 16 residues. Per the germline V gene, CDR1 is ENHRY and CDR2 is SYGVKD. The V and J ends lost 4 bases and 6 bases, in that order; junction bases with no gene match: 14. This CDR3 is CAISVGGVSVYSEAFF. DNA of the CDR3: TGTGCCATCAGTGTAGGGGGCGTCTCCGTGTACTCTGAAGCTTTCTTT.

The CDR3 is CASSSTGTRRNEQYF. CDR3 nucleotide sequence: TGTGCCAGCAGCTCGACAGGGACTAGGAGGAACGAGCAGTACTTC. V usage is TRBV7-9 and J usage is TRBJ2-7, with D perhaps matching TRBD2 (8 bases). Trimming left V 4 bases short and J 5 bases short, with 18 bases between. This CDR3 is 15 amino acids long. Germline loops: CDR1 SEHNR, CDR2 FQNEAQ (reference sequence).

V usage is TRBV28 and J usage is TRBJ2-2; D assignment may be TRBD1 or TRBD2 (5 bases each). The germline V gene encodes CDR1 MDHEN and CDR2 SYDVKM. This CDR3 has 15 amino acids. V was trimmed by 6 bases and J by 9 bases, leaving 20 bases between them. CDR3 DNA: TGTGCCAGCAGCATGGGAGCTAGTAGGGGCCGGGAGCTGTTTTTT. Translation: CASSMGASRGRELFF.

This clone was observed a single time. This sequence joins TRBV7-9 and TRBJ2-2; possible D gene TRBD1, 5 bases. The CDR3 runs to 16 residues. V shed 2 bases and J shed 6 bases, with 16 bases lying between them. Per the germline V gene, CDR1 is SEHNR and CDR2 is FQNEAQ (reference sequence). CDR3 coding DNA: TGTGCCAGCAGCTTACACCCCGCAAGGGGCTCCGGGGAGCTGTTTTTT. This encodes CASSLHPARGSGELFF.

The rearrangement uses TRBV28 and TRBJ1-2, with unresolved D. V lost 5 bases and J 2 bases, leaving 9 bases between the germline ends. The CDR3 is 13 amino acids. CDR1 and CDR2 (germline): MDHEN, SYDVKM. The CDR3 loop is CASSTDLNYGYTF. The CDR3, as DNA: TGTGCCAGCAGTACGGACCTCAACTATGGCTACACCTTC.

The chain recombines TRBV4-3 with TRBJ2-7; D uncertain. The germline CDR1 and CDR2 sequences are LGHNA and YSLEER. V was clipped by 0 bases and J by 4 bases, with 13 bases between them. The CDR3 is made up of 15 amino acids. The CDR3: CASSQDLEGSYEQYF. CDR3 coding DNA: TGCGCCAGCAGCCAAGATTTGGAAGGTTCGTACGAGCAGTACTTC.

This chain uses TRBV5-1 with TRBJ2-7; 11 positions agree with TRBD2. With V trimmed by 2 bases and J by 7 bases, 2 bases remained unmatched. The CDR3 contains 13 residues. From germline, CDR1 is SGHRS and CDR2 YFSETQ. DNA of the CDR3: TGCGCCAGCAGCTTTAGACTAGCGGGAGAGCAGTACTTC. Protein: CASSFRLAGEQYF.

The CDR3 protein is CASSLQRSGEQYF. The CDR3 region has the DNA TGTGCCAGCAGCTTGCAAAGGTCGGGCGAGCAGTACTTC. V gene TRBV5-6 combines with J gene TRBJ2-7; D not resolved. The CDR3 runs 13 residues. Germline lookup yields CDR1 SGHDT and CDR2 YYEEEE. V gave up 1 base and J gave up 6 bases, with 11 bases separating them.

The chain employs TRBV6-1 and TRBJ2-7, with D possibly TRBD1 on 6 matching bases. Germline loops: CDR1 MNHNS, CDR2 SASEGT. V was pared by 6 bases and J by 1 base, with 13 bases between. CDR3 size: 14 residues. The CDR3 spells CASRDRLKSYEQYF. In nucleotides, the CDR3 is TGTGCCAGCAGGGACAGACTAAAATCCTACGAGCAGTACTTC.

The chain links TRBV9 to TRBJ2-3; TRBD1 agrees at 9 bases. V shed 1 base and J 4 bases; nucleotides not matched to a gene: 4. In germline, CDR1 is SGDLS, CDR2 YYNGEE. This CDR3 is built from 15 residues. The DNA for the CDR3 is TGTGCCAGCAGCGTAACACAGGGGGCGGCAGATACGCAGTATTTT. Translating gives CASSVTQGAADTQYF.

The gene calls are TRBV11-2 and TRBJ1-1; TRBD1 matches at 8 bases. CDR1 and CDR2 (germline): SGHAT, FQNNGV. The CDR3 consists of 14 residues. V shed 3 bases, J shed 4 bases, and the junction held 4 bases outside the gene matches. The CDR3 DNA is TGTGCCAGCAGCTTGCATACAGGGGGCACTGAAGCTTTCTTT. It specifies CASSLHTGGTEAFF.